A single T cell receptor beta chain is shown here with its context. This CDR3 is 15 amino acids long. The J segment lost 6 bases and the V segment lost 4 bases, leaving 4 bases of the junction unmatched. CDR1 is MNHEY, CDR2 SVGAGI, per germline. Each CDR3 protein is one row after TCRdb ran MiXCR on the 5' RACE reads. The table shows 350,000 to 500,000 distinct CDR3 sequences, with 23% occurring only once. This record comes from a study of T-cell memory formation after mild COVID-19. Sequences were obtained from PBMCs or a T cell subset sorted from them (not recorded which). The TCR comes from an adult woman who had mild COVID-19 (a few samples of this study predate the infection). Cell type and time point are not known. This sequence joins TRBV6-5 and TRBJ2-1, with 12 bases identical to TRBD1. The CDR3 nucleotides read TGTGCCAGCAGTTCCGGGACAGGGGGCCCCAATGAGCAGTTCTTC. The encoded protein is CASSSGTGGPNEQFF.